The subject of this entry is one TCR beta chain. This specimen comes from a study of technical replicates of blood from four donors. TCRdb's copy holds only in-frame clones and misses some; the assay was immunoSEQ multiplex PCR. The sample has about 58,000 clones, around 91% seen once; the top ten hold under 5%. This CDR3 comprises 13 residues. Germline V CDR1 and CDR2: MNHNS, SASEGT. The V and J ends lost 7 bases and 8 bases, in that order; junction bases with no gene match: 8. Material for sequencing was PBMCs. The chain is built from TRBV6-1 and TRBJ2-1; 7 bases are shared with TRBD1. This clonotype was sampled from a human donor in good health. Some clones in this sample may be carry-over from other donors' samples. The CDR3 DNA is TGTGCCAGCATACTCGGGACAGCCTATGAGCAGTTCTTC. It is translated as CASILGTAYEQFF.